These 24 T cell receptor beta chains share one sample of origin, sequenced in a study of CD8 T cells in Susac syndrome. RNA amounts of about 0.5 to 1 ug underwent reverse transcription with random hexamers. TCRdb re-called the immunoSEQ multiplex PCR reads through MiXCR, storing one row per CDR3 protein. Seen here are about 150,000 distinct CDR3 sequences, around 95% observed once, and the top ten hold around 0.15%. The sequenced sample consisted of CD8+ T cells from PBMCs. The receptors were sampled from a human donor with multiple sclerosis.

This chain joins TRBV20-1 and TRBJ2-1; 12 bases are a match to TRBD2. Germline-derived CDR1 and CDR2 are DFQATT and SNEGSKA (reference sequence). The ends lost 1 base at V and 3 bases at J; junction bases unmatched: 4. The length of the CDR3 is 16 residues. CDR3 coding DNA: TGCAGTGCTAGAGTGGCTAGCGGGGGGGACTACAATGAGCAGTTCTTC. Its translation: CSARVASGGDYNEQFF.

The chain is built from TRBV29-1 and TRBJ2-5; 7 nucleotides line up with TRBD2. Germline assignment: CDR1 SQVTM and CDR2 ANQGSEA. CDR3 size: 15 residues. V trimming: 8 bases; J trimming: 5 bases; junction bases outside the gene matches: 17. The DNA for the CDR3 is TGCAGCCTAAACGTCCGCGGGGGTAGGTTTGAGACCCAGTACTTC. It codes for CSLNVRGGRFETQYF.

This chain joins TRBV12-3 or TRBV12-4 and TRBJ2-1, with TRBD1 identical over 8 bases. The CDR3 is 12 amino acids. The junction had 4 bases not matched to a gene; V was cut back by 7 bases and J by 8 bases. CDR3 DNA: TGTGCCAGCACCCCGACAGGGGATGAGCAGTTCTTC. This codes for CASTPTGDEQFF.

The chain joins TRBV30 to TRBJ2-7; D remains ambiguous. The length of the CDR3 is 11 residues. V dropped 2 bases and J dropped 4 bases, with 6 bases sitting between them. Germline V lookup: CDR1 GTSNPN, CDR2 SVGIG (reference sequence). CDR3: CAWSTYYEQYF. Here the CDR3 DNA reads TGTGCCTGGAGTACATATTACGAGCAGTACTTC. The whole variable domain, filled in from reference TRBV30 and TRBJ2-7, reads SQTIHQWPATLVQPVGSPLSLECTVEGTSNPNLYWYRQAAGRGLQLLFYSVGIGQISSEVPQNLSASRPQDRQFILSSKKLLLSDSGFYLCAWSTYYEQYFGPGTRLTVT.

The chain has TRBV6-5 and TRBJ1-2, with D hard to call. The CDR3 has 14 amino acids. The germline V gene encodes CDR1 MNHEY and CDR2 SVGAGI. With 7 bases removed from V and 4 bases from J, the gap between germline ends came to 16 bases. The CDR3 protein is CASTLGGLGYGYTF. CDR3 DNA sequence: TGTGCCAGCACCCTAGGTGGGCTCGGCTATGGCTACACCTTC.

The rearrangement links TRBV30 to TRBJ1-1; possibly TRBD1 for D (6 bases). V lost 0 bases and J lost 1, with 18 bases in between. Germline CDR1 reads GTSNPN; CDR2 reads SVGIG (reference sequence). The CDR3 covers 17 residues. CDR3 coding DNA: TGTGCCTGGAGTGTAGGTTTGGGGGGGGCAAGGAACACTGAAGCTTTCTTT. Protein: CAWSVGLGGARNTEAFF.

V and J are TRBV20-1 and TRBJ2-7; a possible D gene is TRBD1 (6 bases). Looked up from germline, CDR1 is DFQATT and CDR2 is SNEGSKA (reference sequence). The length of the CDR3 is 15 residues. V was trimmed by 6 bases and J by 1 base, leaving 19 bases between them. Here the CDR3 reads CSAMTRDTYSYEQYF. CDR3 DNA: TGCAGTGCCATGACCCGGGACACCTATTCCTACGAGCAGTACTTC.

In this sample, this clonotype turned up once. The chain joins TRBV7-8 to TRBJ1-1; no definite D call. Germline V gene lookup returns CDR1 SGHVS and CDR2 FQNEAQ. Trimming removed 5 bases from V and 8 bases from J, with 12 bases in between. The CDR3 covers 12 residues. The chain's CDR3 is CASSPSLGEAFF. For the CDR3, the DNA is TGTGCCAGCAGCCCGTCGTTGGGGGAAGCTTTCTTT.

This clonotype was observed a few times. The chain employs TRBV20-1 and TRBJ2-1; 8 bases are shared with TRBD2. The CDR3 has 14 residues. Trimming at V came to 1 base and at J to 2 bases, leaving 1 base not matched to a gene. Germline CDR1 and CDR2: DFQATT and SNEGSKA (reference sequence). CDR3: CSARGLATYNEQFF. DNA of the CDR3: TGCAGTGCTAGAGGACTAGCGACCTACAATGAGCAGTTCTTC.

The chain couples TRBV20-1 to TRBJ2-7; 7 bases align to TRBD1. The CDR3 is made up of 13 amino acids. V trimming: 6 bases; J trimming: 0 bases; junction bases outside the gene matches: 5. Germline loops: CDR1 DFQATT, CDR2 SNEGSKA (reference sequence). CDR3: CSAGTASSYEQYF. CDR3 sequence (DNA): TGCAGTGCAGGGACAGCGAGCTCCTACGAGCAGTACTTC.

The chain uses TRBV25-1 and TRBJ2-7; 10 bases agree with TRBD1. J was trimmed by 6 bases and V by 4 bases; bases with no gene match: 9. CDR1 and CDR2 from the germline V gene are MGHDK and SYGVNS. CDR3 length: 15 residues. Here the CDR3 DNA reads TGTGCCAGCAGTGGATCCGGGACAGGGGTGGGCGAGCAGTACTTC. This sequence encodes CASSGSGTGVGEQYF.

The CDR3 sequence is CASSPDWVNTGELFF. In DNA form, the CDR3 reads TGTGCCAGCAGCCCGGATTGGGTGAACACCGGGGAGCTGTTTTTT. The V gene is TRBV12-3 or TRBV12-4, the J gene TRBJ2-2; D gene ambiguous. V was trimmed by 6 bases and J by 1 base, leaving 12 bases between them. The CDR3 totals 15 residues.

The rearrangement joins TRBV18 to TRBJ2-1; TRBD1 matches 9 bases. The CDR3 covers 15 residues. CDR1 is KGHSH and CDR2 is LQKENI in the germline V gene. V lost 8 bases to trimming and J lost 1 base; unmatched junction nucleotides: 6. CDR3: CASGRGQGSYNEQFF. In DNA, the CDR3 is TGTGCCAGCGGGCGGGGACAGGGTTCCTACAATGAGCAGTTCTTC.

The chain recombines TRBV6-2 or TRBV6-3 with TRBJ2-5; 8 bases map to TRBD2. Germline CDR1 is MNHEY and CDR2 is SVGEGT. V shed 6 bases, J shed 2 bases, and the junction held 5 bases outside the gene matches. The CDR3 runs 14 residues. In DNA form, the CDR3 reads TGTGCCAGCAGCCTCGGGAGGGTACAAGAGACCCAGTACTTC. Translated: CASSLGRVQETQYF.

The V and J genes are TRBV29-1 and TRBJ1-2; D may be TRBD1 (6 bases). This CDR3 region has 11 residues. The germline V and J ends were trimmed by 8 bases and 4 bases, with 11 bases remaining between them. Germline V gene sequence: CDR1 SQVTM, CDR2 ANQGSEA. As DNA, the CDR3 is TGCAGCTTCCCGGACAGCTATGGCTACACCTTC. Translating it yields CSFPDSYGYTF.

This clonotype was detected once. The chain has TRBV27 and TRBJ2-7; 8 positions agree with TRBD1. This CDR3 has 14 amino acids. The V segment lost 5 bases and the J segment 3 bases; nucleotides outside the gene matches: 6. Looked up from germline, CDR1 is MNHEY and CDR2 is SMNVEV (reference sequence). CDR3 nucleotide sequence: TGTGCCAGCAGTCCCCAGGGGACAGGCTACGAGCAGTACTTC. It is translated as CASSPQGTGYEQYF.

The chain uses TRBV10-3 and TRBJ2-3, with 8 nucleotides matching TRBD2. V was clipped by 2 bases and J by 2 bases; unmatched bases: 6. The CDR3 sequence is 16 residues long. Per germline, CDR1 ENHRY and CDR2 SYGVKD. The CDR3 coding sequence is TGTGCCATCAGTGAGCTCGCGGGGGGCACCACAGATACGCAGTATTTT. Residues: CAISELAGGTTDTQYF.

This chain uses TRBV2 with TRBJ2-7; a possible D gene is TRBD1 (5 bases). This CDR3 contains 13 residues. Germline V gives CDR1 SNHLY, CDR2 FYNNEI. Trimming shortened V by 7 bases and J by 4 bases, and 14 bases separated the two germline ends. The CDR3 DNA is TGTGCCAGCACCGACAGAGATTCATACGAGCAGTACGTC. It specifies CASTDRDSYEQYV.

J is TRBJ2-1 and V is TRBV14; tentatively, D is TRBD1 (6 bases). Germline V lookup: CDR1 SGHDN, CDR2 FVKESK. The CDR3 spans 14 residues. Trimming pared 2 bases from V and 8 bases from J, leaving 13 bases between. This chain's CDR3 is CASSQPGTSDEQFF. The CDR3 region has the DNA TGTGCCAGCAGCCAACCCGGGACATCCGATGAGCAGTTCTTC.

The gene calls are TRBV13 and TRBJ1-6; D may be TRBD1 (6 bases). Germline V gene lookup returns CDR1 PRHDT and CDR2 FYEKMQ (reference sequence). V lost 0 bases and J lost 9, with 15 bases in between. This CDR3 is 16 amino acids long. CDR3 sequence reads: CASSLGVTGLSSPLHF. Written as DNA, the CDR3 is TGTGCCAGCAGCTTAGGAGTTACAGGGTTGAGTTCACCCCTCCACTTT.

The CDR3 region is CASRGQGNQPQHF. In nucleotides, the CDR3 is TGTGCCAGCAGAGGACAGGGAAATCAGCCCCAGCATTTT. This chain uses TRBV25-1 with TRBJ1-5; TRBD1 matches at 8 bases. The germline CDR1 and CDR2 sequences are MGHDK and SYGVNS. V was clipped by 6 bases and J by 4 bases; unmatched bases: 2. There are 13 residues in the CDR3.

CDR3 nucleotide sequence: TGCGCCAGCAGAAGGGGATATTCACCCCTCCACTTT. Its translation: CASRRGYSPLHF. J is TRBJ1-6 and V is TRBV5-1, with D possibly matching TRBD1 (5 bases). This CDR3 region has 12 residues. Trimming left V 5 bases short and J 8 bases short, with 8 bases between. Germline V gene data show CDR1 as SGHRS and CDR2 as YFSETQ.

The V and J genes are TRBV6-8 and TRBJ2-7, with 10 positions matching TRBD1. The CDR3 has 15 amino acids. Germline V gene lookup returns CDR1 MNHGY and CDR2 SAAAGT. V gave up 6 bases and J gave up 7 bases; unmatched junction bases: 12. CDR3 amino acids: CASREPGQGTEEQYF. As DNA, the CDR3 is TGTGCCAGCAGGGAACCGGGACAGGGGACGGAGGAGCAGTACTTC.

This chain uses TRBV7-6 with TRBJ1-1; 9 bases line up with TRBD1. This CDR3 has 14 residues. Germline lookup yields CDR1 SGHVS and CDR2 FNYEAQ. V shed 5 bases, J shed 3 bases, and the junction held 4 bases outside the gene matches. The CDR3 sequence: CASSAGQGDTEAFF. CDR3 sequence (DNA): TGTGCCAGCAGCGCGGGACAGGGAGACACTGAAGCTTTCTTT.